This T cell receptor (beta chain) was sequenced for a study of cytomegalovirus exposure and HLA in healthy donors. The study, taken as a whole, reports: The authors later found HLA-associated TCR beta chains more clonally expanded than equally common others. In an earlier analysis, in under 700 donors, most V segments appeared productive either ~87% or ~30% of the time.

A multiplex PCR was run with 60 Vbeta primers and 13 Jbeta primers. The data were produced by immunoSEQ multiplex PCR, yet TCRdb's version contains in-frame clones alone and is incomplete. The sample holds tens of thousands of clones, approximately 78% seen once. Everyone who donated was a healthy bone marrow donor. Concerning this clone: Its cognate antigen is unknown.

Trimming took 4 bases from V and 3 from J; bases not matched to a gene: 15. This CDR3 has 18 amino acids. The V gene's germline CDR1 is SGHTA and CDR2 FQGNSA. The sequence was collected from a woman in her thirties or forties in good health and CMV-seropositive. The sequencing sample was made of PBMCs. The rearrangement links TRBV7-2 to TRBJ2-7, with TRBD2 matching over 10 bases. The CDR3 coding sequence is TGTGCCAGCAGCTATACCTCAGGGGGTAGCGGGGGGATCTACGAGCAGTACTTC. Residues: CASSYTSGGSGGIYEQYF.